The 18 T cell receptor beta chains presented below share a single source sample, sequenced in a study of response to subunit inactivated influenza vaccine. TCRdb fed the RT-PCR reads into MiXCR, producing one record per CDR3 protein. This table has 500,000 to 600,000 distinct CDR3 sequences, about an eighth appearing once. Sample: PBMCs from blood, taken on the day of vaccination. The receptors shown here come from a man aged 50 or older who received an inactivated influenza vaccine.

At least ten counts were recorded for this clonotype. V and J are TRBV11-3 and TRBJ2-7; D is possibly TRBD1 (5 bases). The length of the CDR3 is 18 residues. Germline V gene data show CDR1 as SGHNT and CDR2 as YENEEA. The V gene lost 1 base and the J gene lost 0 bases, with 19 bases spanning the gap. The CDR3 DNA sequence: TGTGCCAGCAGCTTAGGACAGCTCCTTTTCATCCTCTCCTACGAGCAGTACTTC. The encoded protein is CASSLGQLLFILSYEQYF.

The table lists this clonotype with a few counts. This chain links TRBV15 with TRBJ2-1; D could derive from TRBD1 or TRBD2 (6 bases each). The V gene's germline CDR1 is LNHNV and CDR2 YYDKDF (reference sequence). Trimming stripped 0 bases from V and 4 bases from J, with 13 bases between. The CDR3 is 16 amino acids. The DNA of the CDR3 is TGTGCCACCAGCAGAGAGCCGGGGGCGATTTACAATGAGCAGTTCTTC. Its protein product is CATSREPGAIYNEQFF.

On this clonotype itself: With a much larger clone just one base away, this may be a read error. The chain recombines TRBV20-1 with TRBJ2-7, with TRBD1 matching 9 bases. The CDR3 totals 13 residues. Germline V gene data show CDR1 as DFQATT and CDR2 as SNEGSKA (reference sequence). CDR3 sequence reads: CSGTDRGPYELYF. The DNA of the CDR3 is TGCAGTGGGACGGACAGGGGTCCCTACGAGCTGTACTTC.

This clonotype was picked up a small number of times. This chain uses TRBV20-1 with TRBJ2-2; 8 bases fit TRBD1. Per germline, CDR1 DFQATT and CDR2 SNEGSKA (reference sequence). CDR3 size: 16 residues. V lost 6 bases and J lost 4; bases outside the gene matches: 13. The CDR3 region has the DNA TGCAGTGCCGCAAACCGGGACAGGCGCGCCACCGGGGAGCTGTTTTTT. Its protein product is CSAANRDRRATGELFF.

J is TRBJ2-7 and V is TRBV6-6; D possibly corresponds to TRBD1 (5 bases). Trimming stripped 5 bases from V and 5 bases from J, with 13 bases between. This CDR3 is built from 13 residues. From germline, CDR1 is MNHNY and CDR2 SVGAGI (reference sequence). The CDR3 sequence: CASSLQWGNEQYF. DNA of the CDR3: TGTGCCAGCAGTCTCCAGTGGGGCAACGAGCAGTACTTC.

Many counts were recorded for this clonotype. The germline gene is not matched at one end of the junction; a read error may be the cause. The chain is built from TRBV6-1 and TRBJ1-3, with D unclear. CDR1 MNHNS and CDR2 SASEGT come from the germline V gene. The CDR3 loop spans 13 amino acids. The CDR3 DNA sequence: TGCGCCAGCAGCCGCGACCCTGGAAACACCATATATTTT. Translation: CASSRDPGNTIYF.

This clonotype was found a few times. V is TRBV20-1 and J is TRBJ2-2, with 7 nucleotides matching TRBD2. V was pared by 0 bases and J by 0 bases, with 13 bases of the junction left unmatched. From germline, CDR1 is DFQATT and CDR2 SNEGSKA (reference sequence). This CDR3 spans 19 amino acids. CDR3 bases: TGCAGTGCTAGAGAAGCCCGCCCTGGGGCGGGAGCGAACACCGGGGAGCTGTTTTTT. This gives the protein CSAREARPGAGANTGELFF.

The chain's CDR3 is CASTQDVSQETQYF. The CDR3 DNA follows: TGCGCCTCGACCCAGGACGTCTCACAAGAGACCCAGTACTTC. The gene calls are TRBV5-1 and TRBJ2-5; D is uncertain. Germline V gene lookup returns CDR1 SGHRS and CDR2 YFSETQ. This CDR3 is built from 14 residues. Trimming shortened V by 10 bases and J by 2 bases, and 18 bases separated the two germline ends.

Note on this clonotype: The junction does not match germline at one end; this may be a read error. This rearrangement joins TRBV15 to TRBJ2-2; D remains unclear. The CDR3 sequence is 14 residues long. The germline CDR1 and CDR2 sequences are LNHNV and YYDKDF (reference sequence). DNA of the CDR3: TGTGGCACCAGCAGAGATCGAGACACCGGGGAGCTGTTTTTT. This codes for CGTSRDRDTGELFF.

The CDR3 DNA follows: TGTGCCAGCAGTATGGATCGGCGGGTACAGTATTTT. Its translation is CASSMDRRVQYF. V usage is TRBV27 and J usage is TRBJ2-3; TRBD2 is a possible D gene (5 bases). The V end lost 5 bases, the J end lost 12 bases, and 15 bases lay between the germline ends. This CDR3 spans 12 amino acids. Germline values: CDR1 MNHEY, CDR2 SMNVEV (reference sequence).

This clonotype was picked up many times. The chain is built from TRBV28 and TRBJ2-7; 11 bases fit TRBD1. The germline V gene encodes CDR1 MDHEN and CDR2 SYDVKM. The CDR3 totals 14 residues. Trimming at V came to 4 bases and at J to 2 bases, leaving 1 base not matched to a gene. CDR3 residues: CASSWTGGAYEQYF. Written as DNA, the CDR3 is TGTGCCAGCAGTTGGACAGGGGGCGCCTACGAGCAGTACTTC.

This clonotype was counted many times. The chain is built from TRBV11-2 and TRBJ2-1, with 14 bases lining up with TRBD2. There are 16 residues in the CDR3. Germline V gene lookup returns CDR1 SGHAT and CDR2 FQNNGV. Losses at the gene ends were 3 bases for V and 7 bases for J; bases not matched to a gene: 5. This CDR3 is CASSFFGLAGGNEQFF. CDR3 DNA sequence: TGTGCCAGCAGCTTCTTCGGACTAGCGGGGGGTAATGAGCAGTTCTTC.

This rearrangement joins TRBV12-3 or TRBV12-4 to TRBJ1-4; D remains unclear. The CDR3 sequence is 14 residues long. Trimming pared 3 bases from V and 0 bases from J, leaving 5 bases between. CDR3 nucleotides: TGTGCCAGCAGTTTTGAAGCAACTAATGAAAAACTGTTTTTT. It yields the protein CASSFEATNEKLFF.

V and J are TRBV15 and TRBJ1-1; no clear D. V shed 5 bases and J shed 0 bases, with 10 bases lying between them. Germline lookup yields CDR1 LNHNV and CDR2 YYDKDF (reference sequence). The length of the CDR3 is 14 residues. The CDR3 nucleotides are TGTGCCACCAGCCCAAGGGCTGTGAACACTGAAGCTTTCTTT. Residues: CATSPRAVNTEAFF.

The chain uses TRBV14 and TRBJ1-1; D is ambiguous. This CDR3 is 15 amino acids long. Germline assignment: CDR1 SGHDN and CDR2 FVKESK. V lost 3 bases, J lost 1 base, and 12 bases lay in between. The CDR3: CASSHSQATNTEAFF. CDR3 in DNA: TGTGCCAGCAGCCACTCCCAGGCCACGAACACTGAAGCTTTCTTT.

The CDR3 loop is CASSRGSMGTDTQYF. The CDR3 DNA is TGTGCCAGCAGTCGCGGGAGCATGGGGACAGATACGCAGTATTTT. The J gene is TRBJ2-3, the V gene TRBV12-3 or TRBV12-4; 7 nucleotides agree with TRBD2. V dropped 5 bases and J dropped 3; count of bases not matched to a gene: 8. This CDR3 has 15 amino acids.

This clonotype was found a few times. The chain combines TRBV25-1 with TRBJ2-5, with 9 bases matching TRBD2. V dropped 2 bases and J dropped 4; count of bases not matched to a gene: 8. CDR3 size: 16 residues. The V gene's germline CDR1 is MGHDK and CDR2 SYGVNS. The CDR3 DNA reads as TGTGCCAGCAGTGAAAGGGTGCGGGGGGGAGGAGAGACCCAGTACTTC. Translation gives CASSERVRGGGETQYF.

This clonotype was counted many times. The chain is built from TRBV12-3 or TRBV12-4 and TRBJ1-1; D uncertain. This CDR3 spans 11 amino acids. V was shortened by 4 bases and J by 7 bases, with 7 bases between the two germline ends. In DNA form, the CDR3 reads TGTGCCAGCAGTTCCGATCTTGAAGCTTTCTTT. Amino acid sequence: CASSSDLEAFF.